This TCR beta chain was retrieved from a study of OX40 agonist ivuxolimab in advanced cancers. At the level of the study: It was ivuxolimab, an agonistic anti-OX40 (CD134) antibody, that patients were treated with. Three patients had partial responses: one hepatocellular carcinoma, two cutaneous melanoma. Overall study findings and caveats: There were also nonresponders showing low normalized T-cell clonal expansion. People who partly responded at 0.1-3.0 mg/kg had some of the least clonal expansion seen.

Regarding this clone: Its target is not known.

Data came from immunoSEQ multiplex PCR; TCRdb stores just in-frame clones and leaves some out. This repertoire shows around 60,000 clones, 89% found once; its top ten account for around 13%. The V end was cut by 5 bases, the J end by 5 bases, with 15 bases between. Germline V gene lookup returns CDR1 MDHEN and CDR2 SYDVKM. This CDR3 is built from 15 residues. The TCR originated in an adult with an advanced solid tumor such as melanoma, head and neck, liver or kidney cancer. The V and J genes are TRBV28 and TRBJ1-4; no reliable D call. The material was CD4+ or CD8+ T cells sorted from blood, obtained in a trial of the OX40 agonist ivuxolimab. In DNA form, the CDR3 reads TGTGCCAGCAGTCCTCTGGACGGCCAAAATGAAAAACTGTTTTTT. Translating it yields CASSPLDGQNEKLFF.